Reported below is one TCR beta chain. Antigen unknown. With 1 base removed from V and 5 bases from J, the gap between germline ends came to 18 bases. The CDR3 has 17 residues. Looked up from germline, CDR1 is MGHRA and CDR2 is YSYEKL. The data were taken from a study of cytomegalovirus exposure and HLA in healthy donors. Study-level points and caveats: According to the study, roughly 160 TCR beta chains were cytomegalovirus-associated. For most TCR sequences rarity was the rule, although some public TCRs occurred in many donors.

A multiplex PCR was run with 60 Vbeta primers and 13 Jbeta primers. Only in-frame clones appear in the TCRdb table, and some are missing; sequencing was by immunoSEQ multiplex PCR. The profile shows about 110,000 clones, roughly 80% of them singletons. The study sampled nominally healthy donors, though unrecorded immune exposures were likely. This sequence originates from a woman aged 40 to 55 in good health and CMV-seropositive. The sample taken for sequencing was PBMCs. The rearrangement joins TRBV4-1 to TRBJ1-5, with D tentatively TRBD1 (5 bases). This CDR3 is CASSQVEVRVLHQPQHF. The CDR3 DNA is TGCGCCAGCAGCCAAGTAGAAGTCAGGGTTCTGCATCAGCCCCAGCATTTT.